The 22 T cell receptor beta chains reported below all come from one sample, sequenced in a study of blood T cell repertoires in COVID-19 (dated by TCRdb to between 2020 and 2021). Receptor amplification or capture employed the immunoSEQ multiplex PCR assay. The table comes from immuneACCESS by way of TCRdb, which keeps in-frame sequences with V and J called. Part of the clones is missing from these tables; in studies checked, under half for an unresolved V gene and the rest for unknown reasons. For this sample the table gives more than 35,000 clones, of which about 80% were detected only once. In total, the top ten clones hold about 15% of the sample. Sequencing was done on a sample of peripheral blood. Receptor source: a woman in her seventies with acute or convalescent COVID-19.

J is TRBJ2-5 and V is TRBV12-3 or TRBV12-4; either TRBD1 or TRBD2 may supply D (6 bases each). The CDR3 consists of 12 residues. The V gene lost 10 bases and the J gene lost 5 bases, with 14 bases spanning the gap. CDR3 coding DNA: TGTGCCACCAGGGGTGGGGGGGAGACCCAGTACTTC. Its protein product is CATRGGGETQYF.

This clone was observed once. The genes are TRBV18 and TRBJ1-1, with D unresolved. The CDR3 runs 14 residues. The germline V and J ends were trimmed by 2 bases and 1 base, with 8 bases remaining between them. Germline V gene lookup returns CDR1 KGHSH and CDR2 LQKENI. CDR3 protein: CASSPMRANTEAFF. The CDR3, as DNA: TGTGCCAGCTCACCAATGCGTGCGAACACTGAAGCTTTCTTT.

This clone occurred once. The rearrangement links TRBV2 to TRBJ1-2; tentative D call: TRBD1 (6 bases). CDR1 is SNHLY, CDR2 FYNNEI, per germline. V was shortened by 5 bases and J by 8 bases, with 18 bases between the two germline ends. The CDR3 loop spans 14 amino acids. As DNA, the CDR3 is TGTGCCAGCAGTAGACCGGGGGCAGCGGGGGGCTACACCTTC. Its protein product is CASSRPGAAGGYTF.

As DNA, the CDR3 is TGTGCCAGCAGCTCCGACAGGTGGGGGCAGCCCCAGCATTTT. Its protein is CASSSDRWGQPQHF. V is TRBV3-1 (or the pseudogene TRBV3-2) and J is TRBJ1-5, with a possible D match to TRBD1 (6 bases). The CDR3 covers 14 residues. Trimming removed 5 bases at V and 7 bases at J, with 15 bases between. In germline, CDR1 is LGHDT, CDR2 YNNKEL (reference sequence).

The chain couples TRBV9 to TRBJ1-1; D gene unclear. Germline V gene data show CDR1 as SGDLS and CDR2 as YYNGEE. The CDR3 runs 14 residues. V lost 0 bases, J lost 1 base, and 7 bases lay in between. The CDR3 reads CASSVAGGNTEAFF. In DNA, the CDR3 is TGTGCCAGCAGCGTAGCAGGAGGGAACACTGAAGCTTTCTTT.

This clone was seen a handful of times. The rearrangement links TRBV4-1 to TRBJ2-7, with D possibly TRBD2 on 5 matching bases. V dropped 0 bases and J dropped 3 bases, with 9 bases sitting between them. Germline CDR1 is MGHRA and CDR2 is YSYEKL. This CDR3 contains 14 residues. The CDR3 region is CASSQDSGSYEQYF. The DNA for the CDR3 is TGCGCCAGCAGCCAAGATAGTGGGAGCTACGAGCAGTACTTC.

V gene TRBV5-8 combines with J gene TRBJ2-1, with D perhaps TRBD2 (5 bases). CDR3 length: 15 residues. With 3 bases removed from V and 1 base from J, the gap between germline ends came to 11 bases. Germline CDR1 and CDR2: SGHTS and YDEGEE. This chain's CDR3 is CASSSGLASYNEQFF. The CDR3, as DNA: TGTGCCAGCAGCTCTGGGCTAGCTTCCTACAATGAGCAGTTCTTC.

The J gene is TRBJ2-7, the V gene TRBV28; D ambiguous. V was pared by 4 bases and J by 3 bases, with 22 bases between. The germline V gene encodes CDR1 MDHEN and CDR2 SYDVKM. This CDR3 has 17 residues. The DNA for the CDR3 is TGTGCCAGCAGTTCCCGCTTCGGTGCAGGTCCCCTCTACGAGCAGTACTTC. Amino acid sequence: CASSSRFGAGPLYEQYF.

The J gene is TRBJ2-6, the V gene TRBV19, with 8 positions matching TRBD1. The CDR3 has 16 amino acids. The germline V gene has CDR1 LNHDA and CDR2 SQIVND (reference sequence). Germline trimming cut 9 bases from V and 6 bases from J; bases unmatched to any gene: 13. The CDR3 sequence is CASSPGQGPVANVLTF. Written as DNA, the CDR3 is TGTGCCAGCAGCCCTGGACAGGGACCGGTGGCCAACGTCCTGACTTTC. Full variable domain (missing parts from reference TRBV19 and TRBJ2-6): DGGITQSPKYLFRKEGQNVTLSCEQNLNHDAMYWYRQDPGQGLRLIYYSQIVNDFQKGDIAEGYSVSREKKESFPLTVTSAQKNPTAFYLCASSPGQGPVANVLTFGAGSRLTVL.

The chain recombines TRBV10-2 with TRBJ1-6; 7 positions match TRBD1. CDR3 length: 15 amino acids. Germline V gene lookup returns CDR1 WSHSY and CDR2 SAAADI. The V and J ends lost 2 bases and 9 bases, in that order; junction bases with no gene match: 7. The CDR3 DNA sequence: TGCGCCAGCAGTGAGCGTCCCGACAGGGTTTCACCCCTCCACTTT. It specifies CASSERPDRVSPLHF.

V gene TRBV7-2 combines with J gene TRBJ2-1, with 7 bases aligning to TRBD2. The CDR3 loop spans 14 amino acids. Per germline, CDR1 SGHTA and CDR2 FQGNSA. V was pared by 1 base and J by 15 bases, with 12 bases of the junction left unmatched. The CDR3 spells CASSLDFLADVLFF. The CDR3 nucleotides are TGTGCCAGCAGCTTAGATTTTCTAGCGGATGTGCTGTTCTTC.

The chain's CDR3 is CASSQVLVTSYNEQFF. CDR3 sequence (DNA): TGCGCCAGCAGCCAAGTGCTAGTTACCTCCTACAATGAGCAGTTCTTC. This rearrangement joins TRBV4-1 to TRBJ2-1; D remains unclear. Per the germline V gene, CDR1 is MGHRA and CDR2 is YSYEKL. This CDR3 comprises 16 residues. Trimming stripped 1 base from V and 0 bases from J, with 10 bases between.

CDR3 nucleotide sequence: TGTGCCAGTAGTATTGGACAGGCTGCGGATAACTATGGCTACACCTTC. Amino acids: CASSIGQAADNYGYTF. V gene TRBV19 combines with J gene TRBJ1-2; 7 bases are shared with TRBD1. The CDR3 totals 16 residues. With 3 bases clipped from V and 1 base from J, the junction kept 8 bases outside the gene matches. From germline, CDR1 is LNHDA and CDR2 SQIVND (reference sequence).

This chain uses TRBV12-3 or TRBV12-4 with TRBJ2-1; no firm D call. This CDR3 has 13 amino acids. Trimming left V 3 bases short and J 6 bases short, with 9 bases between. CDR3 in DNA: TGTGCCAGCAGTTTGGAGACTTTCAATGAGCAGTTCTTC. As protein: CASSLETFNEQFF.

The chain carries TRBV24-1 and TRBJ2-1; D not certain. Trimming took off 1 base at V and 2 bases at J, with 11 bases between the two ends. CDR1 and CDR2 from the germline V gene are KGHDR and SFDVKD. This CDR3 has 16 amino acids. The CDR3 DNA sequence: TGTGCCACCAGTGATTTCGCAGCGAACACCTACAATGAGCAGTTCTTC. It encodes CATSDFAANTYNEQFF.

V gene TRBV6-5 combines with J gene TRBJ2-1; maybe TRBD1 (6 bases). The CDR3 consists of 14 residues. From germline, CDR1 is MNHEY and CDR2 SVGAGI. Trimming took 5 bases from V and 4 from J, leaving 12 bases between them. Written as DNA, the CDR3 is TGTGCCAGCAGTCCCCGGGACACGTACAATGAGCAGTTCTTC. Amino acid sequence: CASSPRDTYNEQFF.

This chain joins TRBV5-1 and TRBJ1-1; 10 bases map to TRBD1. Trimming cost V 4 bases and J 4 bases; bases outside gene matches: 7. The CDR3 totals 15 residues. Germline loops: CDR1 SGHRS, CDR2 YFSETQ. CDR3 nucleotide sequence: TGCGCCAGCAGCGACGGACAGGGGGTGGCCACTGAAGCTTTCTTT. Translation: CASSDGQGVATEAFF.

CDR3 coding DNA: TGTGCCAGTAGTATGTGGACTAGCGGGAACAATGAGCAGTTCTTC. Translated, it gives CASSMWTSGNNEQFF. This rearrangement joins TRBV19 to TRBJ2-1; TRBD2 aligns across 12 bases. The V gene end was trimmed by 3 bases and the J gene end by 5 bases; junction bases not matched to a gene: 2. The CDR3 contains 15 residues. Per germline, CDR1 LNHDA and CDR2 SQIVND (reference sequence). Looking up the rest from reference TRBV19 and TRBJ2-1 gives the full variable domain: DGGITQSPKYLFRKEGQNVTLSCEQNLNHDAMYWYRQDPGQGLRLIYYSQIVNDFQKGDIAEGYSVSREKKESFPLTVTSAQKNPTAFYLCASSMWTSGNNEQFFGPGTRLTVL.

V is TRBV2 and J is TRBJ2-5; 9 bases are shared with TRBD2. V trimming: 6 bases; J trimming: 3 bases; junction bases outside the gene matches: 5. From germline, CDR1 is SNHLY and CDR2 FYNNEI. The CDR3 is 14 amino acids. CDR3 sequence reads: CASSPGLAKETQYF. The DNA for the CDR3 is TGTGCCAGCAGCCCAGGACTAGCGAAAGAGACCCAGTACTTC.

J is TRBJ2-3 and V is TRBV7-2; D is possibly TRBD1 (6 bases). CDR3 length: 15 residues. Germline CDR1 and CDR2: SGHTA and FQGNSA. V was cut by 6 bases and J by 2 bases, with 15 bases left in between. Written as DNA, the CDR3 is TGTGCCAGCAGGCTGTCCGGGACAAACACAGATACGCAGTATTTT. It is translated as CASRLSGTNTDTQYF.

The rearrangement joins TRBV27 to TRBJ1-2, with a possible D match to TRBD1 (5 bases). This CDR3 spans 13 amino acids. CDR1 and CDR2 from the germline V gene are MNHEY and SMNVEV (reference sequence). Trimming took off 2 bases at V and 8 bases at J, with 12 bases between the two ends. The CDR3: CASSLGAGRGYTF. As DNA, the CDR3 is TGTGCCAGCAGTTTAGGGGCAGGGCGCGGCTACACCTTC.

The J gene is TRBJ2-2, the V gene TRBV6-5; 10 bases fit TRBD1. CDR1 and CDR2 from the germline V gene are MNHEY and SVGAGI. The CDR3 consists of 13 residues. V shed 9 bases, J shed 7 bases, and the junction held 5 bases outside the gene matches. The CDR3 coding sequence is TGTGCCAGTTCGGGACAGGGGAACGGGGAGCTGTTTTTT. Encoded protein: CASSGQGNGELFF.